This passage covers 9 T cell receptor beta chains from one sample sequenced in a study of blood T cell repertoires in COVID-19. The protocol was immunoSEQ multiplex PCR, while the TCRdb copy is restricted to in-frame clones and leaves out a portion. The sample holds under 250,000 clones, roughly four fifths seen once. Input material: peripheral blood. Receptors originate from a woman between 35 and 50 years old with acute or convalescent COVID-19.

The V and J genes are TRBV6-5 and TRBJ2-1; D is unclear. The V and J ends lost 7 bases and 0 bases respectively, with 7 bases between them. This CDR3 region has 13 residues. Germline CDR1 reads MNHEY; CDR2 reads SVGAGI. In DNA, the CDR3 is TGTGCCAGCACCTCGAGCTCCTACAATGAGCAGTTCTTC. Protein product: CASTSSSYNEQFF.

This rearrangement joins TRBV5-6 to TRBJ2-2; D uncertain. The CDR3 runs to 17 residues. Trimming pared 4 bases from V and 2 bases from J, leaving 18 bases between. Germline V CDR1 and CDR2: SGHDT, YYEEEE. The CDR3 is CASSHLDSRSNTGELFF. The CDR3 region has the DNA TGTGCCAGCAGCCACCTAGACTCTCGGTCCAACACCGGGGAGCTGTTTTTT.

V gene TRBV4-1 combines with J gene TRBJ1-5, with D possibly matching TRBD1 (5 bases). CDR3 length: 17 residues. In germline, CDR1 is MGHRA, CDR2 YSYEKL. Trimming shortened V by 6 bases and J by 1 base, and 19 bases separated the two germline ends. CDR3 sequence reads: CASRSTYDSLSNQPQHF. For the CDR3, the DNA is TGCGCCAGCAGATCTACTTACGACAGTCTGAGCAATCAGCCCCAGCATTTT.

The gene calls are TRBV2 and TRBJ1-1; the D gene is possibly TRBD1 (5 bases). Germline loops: CDR1 SNHLY, CDR2 FYNNEI. Between the trimmed V and J ends, which lost 4 bases and 4 bases, there was a span of 16 bases. The CDR3 extends over 15 amino acids. The CDR3 protein is CASSAATLGRTEAFF. The DNA of the CDR3 is TGTGCCAGCAGTGCAGCGACCCTGGGGCGCACTGAAGCTTTCTTT.

On this clone: Germline and junction disagree at one end, which may indicate a read error. V and J are TRBV6-4 and TRBJ1-2; TRBD1 aligns across 8 bases. In germline, CDR1 is MRHNA, CDR2 SNTAGT. The CDR3 extends over 16 amino acids. The CDR3 sequence is CASNEDRAAWDYGHTF. The CDR3 DNA reads as TGTGCCAGCAATGAGGACAGGGCGGCTTGGGACTATGGCCACACCTTC.

The J gene is TRBJ2-1, the V gene TRBV5-1, with 15 bases that match TRBD2. The CDR3 extends over 17 amino acids. Germline CDR1 SGHRS, CDR2 YFSETQ. V shed 3 bases and J 5 bases; nucleotides not matched to a gene: 6. The CDR3 here is CASSSGTSGGSDNEQFF. CDR3 bases: TGCGCCAGCAGCTCTGGGACTAGCGGGGGGAGCGACAATGAGCAGTTCTTC.

The chain recombines TRBV7-2 with TRBJ1-1, with 11 bases lining up with TRBD1. The length of the CDR3 is 13 residues. CDR1 and CDR2 (germline): SGHTA, FQGNSA. V was pared by 4 bases and J by 9 bases, with 4 bases of the junction left unmatched. CDR3: CASSSGQGAKAFF. The DNA of the CDR3 is TGTGCCAGCAGCTCCGGACAGGGGGCGAAAGCTTTCTTT.

The chain links TRBV3-1 (or the pseudogene TRBV3-2) to TRBJ1-4; D is unresolved. Trimming removed 4 bases from V and 8 bases from J, with 8 bases in between. Looked up from germline, CDR1 is LGHDT and CDR2 is YNNKEL (reference sequence). CDR3 length: 12 amino acids. The CDR3 protein is CASSLREEKLFF. CDR3 DNA: TGTGCCAGCAGCCTCCGGGAGGAAAAACTGTTTTTT.

The J gene is TRBJ2-1, the V gene TRBV24-1; D may be TRBD2 (6 bases). This CDR3 has 13 residues. Trimming took off 6 bases at V and 5 bases at J, with 10 bases between the two ends. Germline V gene data show CDR1 as KGHDR and CDR2 as SFDVKD. Written as DNA, the CDR3 is TGTGCCACCAGTAGGGGACTGAACAATGAGCAGTTCTTC. As protein: CATSRGLNNEQFF.